Each of the 9 T cell receptor beta chains below was sequenced from the same sample in a study of long-term antiretroviral therapy in people with HIV. immunoSEQ v3.0 was run at survey level. The method was immunoSEQ multiplex PCR; TCRdb's version includes in-frame clones alone and lacks a portion of them. Of 5,500 to 7,000 clones listed, around 77% are singletons. The sequences come from unsorted PBMCs, collected 0.5 years before starting antiretroviral therapy. The origin of the receptors is a man aged 35-49 years with HIV.

V gene TRBV27 combines with J gene TRBJ2-1; TRBD1 agrees at 8 bases. Germline V gene lookup returns CDR1 MNHEY and CDR2 SMNVEV (reference sequence). The CDR3 has 15 amino acids. With 2 bases clipped from V and 7 bases from J, the junction kept 7 bases outside the gene matches. For the CDR3, the DNA is TGTGCCAGCAGTTTAAGCAGGGGGCTGTTAAATGAGCAGTTCTTC. Encoded protein: CASSLSRGLLNEQFF.

The chain joins TRBV18 to TRBJ2-1; TRBD2 might be the D (6 bases). The CDR3 is 12 amino acids. V gave up 6 bases and J gave up 7 bases, with 10 bases separating them. The germline CDR1 and CDR2 sequences are KGHSH and LQKENI. The CDR3 region is CASSPAGNEQFF. The CDR3 region has the DNA TGTGCCAGCTCTCCTGCGGGGAATGAGCAGTTCTTC.

The J gene is TRBJ2-2, the V gene TRBV9; TRBD2 is a possible D gene (5 bases). CDR1 and CDR2 from the germline V gene are SGDLS and YYNGEE. The CDR3 consists of 15 residues. Trimming cost V 0 bases and J 4 bases, with 10 bases left between them. CDR3 region: CASSVATEGTGELFF. DNA of the CDR3: TGTGCCAGCAGCGTAGCAACCGAGGGCACCGGGGAGCTGTTTTTT.

In its sample, this clone was seen a few times. The chain has TRBV2 and TRBJ1-5; D not resolved. V shed 4 bases and J shed 4 bases, with 11 bases lying between them. The length of the CDR3 is 14 residues. Germline CDR1 and CDR2: SNHLY and FYNNEI. CDR3 in DNA: TGTGCCAGCAGTGCCCCAGTGATAAATCAGCCCCAGCATTTT. It specifies CASSAPVINQPQHF.

CDR3 sequence: CASSLTGGYEQYF. The CDR3 DNA reads as TGTGCCAGCAGCTTGACAGGGGGCTACGAGCAGTACTTC. V gene TRBV7-3 combines with J gene TRBJ2-7, with 9 bases matching TRBD1. Per the germline V gene, CDR1 is SGHTA and CDR2 is FQGTGA. The V gene end was trimmed by 3 bases and the J gene end by 3 bases; junction bases not matched to a gene: 0. The CDR3 has 13 residues. The variable domain in full, completed from reference TRBV7-3 and TRBJ2-7, reads GAGVSQTPSNKVTEKGKYVELRCDPISGHTALYWYRQSLGQGPEFLIYFQGTGAADDSGLPNDRFFAVRPEGSVSTLKIQRTERGDSAVYLCASSLTGGYEQYFGPGTRLTVT.

This sequence joins TRBV19 and TRBJ2-3; D remains unclear. The CDR3 covers 18 residues. V was shortened by 0 bases and J by 0 bases, with 16 bases between the two germline ends. Germline lookup yields CDR1 LNHDA and CDR2 SQIVND (reference sequence). The CDR3 protein is CASSIDQNRPPSTDTQYF. As DNA, the CDR3 is TGTGCCAGTAGTATAGATCAAAATCGGCCACCTAGCACAGATACGCAGTATTTT.

This chain joins TRBV9 and TRBJ1-1; TRBD1 is a possible D gene (6 bases). CDR1 and CDR2 (germline): SGDLS, YYNGEE. CDR3 size: 14 residues. V was shortened by 4 bases and J by 0 bases, with 10 bases between the two germline ends. The CDR3 region has the DNA TGTGCCAGCAGCCCCAGGGGTTTGAACACTGAAGCTTTCTTT. Translating gives CASSPRGLNTEAFF.

The chain couples TRBV5-6 to TRBJ1-4; no definite D call. The CDR3 runs to 16 residues. V was clipped by 3 bases and J by 8 bases, with 20 bases between them. Germline V gene sequence: CDR1 SGHDT, CDR2 YYEEEE. CDR3 nucleotides: TGTGCCAGCAGCTCTGACTTGGCCCCGACGAGGGAAAAACTGTTTTTT. Translation gives CASSSDLAPTREKLFF.

V usage is TRBV28 and J usage is TRBJ2-3; 13 nucleotides align to TRBD2. J gave up 0 bases and V 5 bases, and 5 bases lay outside the gene matches. Germline lookup yields CDR1 MDHEN and CDR2 SYDVKM. The CDR3 extends over 17 amino acids. The CDR3 sequence: CASSTGTSGDSTDTQYF. CDR3 nucleotide sequence: TGTGCCAGCAGTACCGGGACTAGCGGGGATAGCACAGATACGCAGTATTTT.